The present T cell receptor (beta chain) was sequenced within a study of blood T cell repertoires in COVID-19. Clones were sequenced by immunoSEQ multiplex PCR, and TCRdb holds only the in-frame ones, with some missing. The sample shows 200,000 to 250,000 clones, roughly 85% of them seen only once. This CDR3 has 16 amino acids. In germline, CDR1 is LGHDT, CDR2 YNNKEL (reference sequence). Trimming took off 0 bases at V and 6 bases at J, with 18 bases between the two ends. The source is a woman aged 40 to 55 with acute COVID-19. The chain is built from TRBV3-1 (or the pseudogene TRBV3-2) and TRBJ2-7; D possibly corresponds to TRBD2 (6 bases). Sample: PBMCs or T cells enriched from blood (not recorded which). This chain's CDR3 is CASSQDWRGVMGEQYF. CDR3 coding DNA: TGTGCCAGCAGCCAAGATTGGAGGGGAGTAATGGGCGAGCAGTACTTC.